Shown below are 20 T cell receptor beta chains from a single sample sequenced in a study of blood T cell repertoires in COVID-19. Clones were read by immunoSEQ multiplex PCR, and TCRdb kept only the in-frame ones, dropping some. This table has a few hundred thousand clones, 70% to 90% appearing once. Sample: peripheral blood. Receptors were obtained from a woman in her fifties or sixties who had recovered from COVID-19.

V is TRBV18 and J is TRBJ2-3, with 8 bases that match TRBD1. Unmatched junction bases numbered 8, after V lost 2 bases and J lost 1 base. CDR1 is KGHSH, CDR2 LQKENI, per germline. CDR3 length: 17 amino acids. CDR3 nucleotide sequence: TGTGCCAGCTCACCAGGTCTACAGGGGGTAGGCACAGATACGCAGTATTTT. Its protein product is CASSPGLQGVGTDTQYF.

The CDR3, as DNA: TGTGCCAGCAGTCCCGAGACAGGGACTAATGAAAAACTGTTTTTT. As protein: CASSPETGTNEKLFF. V gene TRBV28 combines with J gene TRBJ1-4; 7 bases agree with TRBD1. The CDR3 is made up of 15 amino acids. Trimming at V came to 5 bases and at J to 2 bases, leaving 5 bases not matched to a gene. Germline CDR1 and CDR2: MDHEN and SYDVKM. Supplemented by reference TRBV28 and TRBJ1-4, the full variable domain reads DVKVTQSSRYLVKRTGEKVFLECVQDMDHENMFWYRQDPGLGLRLIYFSYDVKMKEKGDIPEGYSVSREKKERFSLILESASTNQTSMYLCASSPETGTNEKLFFGSGTQLSVL.

The chain employs TRBV11-2 and TRBJ2-5; tentatively, D is TRBD2 (6 bases). V was clipped by 4 bases and J by 5 bases, with 23 bases between them. CDR1 is SGHAT, CDR2 FQNNGV, per germline. The CDR3 has 17 amino acids. CDR3 sequence reads: CASSSIRSAGAGETQYF. CDR3 nucleotide sequence: TGTGCCAGCAGCTCCATAAGGTCGGCAGGCGCGGGGGAGACCCAGTACTTC. Drawing the rest from reference TRBV11-2 and TRBJ2-5, the complete variable domain is EAGVAQSPRYKIIEKRQSVAFWCNPISGHATLYWYQQILGQGPKLLIQFQNNGVVDDSQLPKDRFSAERLKGVDSTLKIQPAKLEDSAVYLCASSSIRSAGAGETQYFGPGTRLLVL.

The J gene is TRBJ1-2, the V gene TRBV5-4; weak D call: TRBD1 (6 bases). Trimming removed 4 bases from V and 6 bases from J, with 19 bases in between. There are 15 residues in the CDR3. Germline V gives CDR1 SGHNT, CDR2 YYREEE (reference sequence). This chain's CDR3 is CASSNPGQEGHGYTF. CDR3 DNA sequence: TGTGCCAGCAGCAACCCGGGACAAGAGGGGCATGGCTACACCTTC. The variable domain in full, completed from reference TRBV5-4 and TRBJ1-2, reads ETGVTQSPTHLIKTRGQQVTLRCSSQSGHNTVSWYQQALGQGPQFIFQYYREEENGRGNFPPRFSGLQFPNYSSELNVNALELDDSALYLCASSNPGQEGHGYTFGSGTRLTVV.

This clone was picked up one time. The chain combines TRBV11-2 with TRBJ2-7; a possible D gene is TRBD1 (6 bases). The germline CDR1 and CDR2 sequences are SGHAT and FQNNGV. Trimming removed 7 bases at V and 5 bases at J, with 18 bases between. CDR3 size: 14 residues. CDR3 loop: CASNILGRGHEQYF. In nucleotides, the CDR3 is TGTGCCAGCAACATATTGGGCAGGGGCCACGAGCAGTACTTC.

The chain has TRBV21-1 and TRBJ2-7; TRBD2, the D gene given by the table, was not confirmed from the DNA. TRBV21-1 is a listed pseudogene. This CDR3 contains 13 residues. The CDR3 coding sequence is TGTGCCAGCAGCTCCCTCTCGTTCCACGAGCAGTACTTC. Its protein product is CASSSLSFHEQYF.

This clone was detected only once. This chain uses TRBV7-9 with TRBJ2-1; TRBD1 aligns across 7 bases. Germline V gene sequence: CDR1 SEHNR, CDR2 FQNEAQ (reference sequence). The ends lost 1 base at V and 14 bases at J; junction bases unmatched: 5. The CDR3 is 12 amino acids. This CDR3 is CASSLDTGEKFF. The DNA of the CDR3 is TGTGCCAGCAGCTTAGACACAGGGGAGAAGTTCTTC. Filled out from reference TRBV7-9 and TRBJ2-1, the complete variable domain reads DTGVSQNPRHKITKRGQNVTFRCDPISEHNRLYWYRQTLGQGPEFLTYFQNEAQLEKSRLLSDRFSAERPKGSFSTLEIQRTEQGDSAMYLCASSLDTGEKFFGPGTRLTVL.

The V call is TRBV28, the J call TRBJ2-7; 8 nucleotides line up with TRBD2. Germline V gene sequence: CDR1 MDHEN, CDR2 SYDVKM. CDR3 size: 13 residues. The V and J ends lost 8 bases and 2 bases, in that order; junction bases with no gene match: 5. DNA of the CDR3: TGTGCCAGCCGCCAGCGGGGGCCCTACGAGCAGTACTTC. Its protein product is CASRQRGPYEQYF.

The V and J genes are TRBV28 and TRBJ1-6, with D possibly being TRBD1 (6 bases). V lost 5 bases, J lost 13 bases, and 9 bases lay in between. Germline V gene lookup returns CDR1 MDHEN and CDR2 SYDVKM. The CDR3 consists of 11 residues. CDR3 in DNA: TGTGCCAGCAGTGTACAGGGCCCCCTCCACTTT. It specifies CASSVQGPLHF.

The rearrangement joins TRBV2 to TRBJ1-2; 8 bases are shared with TRBD1. J was trimmed by 2 bases and V by 1 base; bases with no gene match: 3. The CDR3 has 15 residues. CDR1 and CDR2 (germline): SNHLY, FYNNEI. For the CDR3, the DNA is TGTGCCAGCAGTGAAGGGGACAGGTCGAACTATGGCTACACCTTC. It encodes CASSEGDRSNYGYTF.

This sequence joins TRBV7-2 and TRBJ1-6; D is possibly TRBD1 (6 bases). Germline V gives CDR1 SGHTA, CDR2 FQGNSA. The CDR3 sequence is 15 residues long. V was shortened by 2 bases and J by 8 bases, with 13 bases between the two germline ends. Here the CDR3 reads CASSLSRGTHSPLHF. CDR3 sequence (DNA): TGTGCCAGCAGCTTAAGCAGGGGCACGCATTCACCCCTCCACTTT.

The V call is TRBV6-1, the J call TRBJ1-2, with D perhaps TRBD1 (5 bases). The CDR3 is 12 amino acids. V gave up 2 bases and J gave up 7 bases, with 8 bases separating them. In germline, CDR1 is MNHNS, CDR2 SASEGT. The CDR3 DNA sequence: TGTGCCAGCAGTGAACGGCAGGGTGGCTACACCTTC. As protein: CASSERQGGYTF.

CDR3 sequence reads: CASSLLRSMNTEAFF. The CDR3 bases are TGTGCCAGCAGCTTGTTACGGAGCATGAACACTGAAGCTTTCTTT. V is TRBV11-1 and J is TRBJ1-1; D unresolved. Germline V CDR1 and CDR2: SGHAT, FQDESV (reference sequence). The CDR3 extends over 15 amino acids. V lost 3 bases and J 0 bases, leaving 11 bases between the germline ends.

This clone was counted between two and nine times. The gene calls are TRBV27 and TRBJ1-2, with 12 bases identical to TRBD1. The germline gives CDR1 MNHEY, CDR2 SMNVEV (reference sequence). The V gene end was trimmed by 7 bases and the J gene end by 7 bases; junction bases not matched to a gene: 13. This CDR3 has 16 amino acids. CDR3 loop: CASMKSSGQGAFGYTF. The DNA of the CDR3 is TGTGCCAGCATGAAATCGTCGGGACAGGGGGCTTTTGGCTACACCTTC.

This chain links TRBV19 with TRBJ1-2; 8 bases are a match to TRBD1. CDR3 length: 15 residues. The germline CDR1 and CDR2 sequences are LNHDA and SQIVND (reference sequence). V trimming: 5 bases; J trimming: 3 bases; junction bases outside the gene matches: 8. The CDR3 sequence: CASSSTSGGDYGYTF. Written as DNA, the CDR3 is TGTGCCAGTAGTTCGACGTCAGGGGGCGACTATGGCTACACCTTC.

This clone was seen once. The chain has TRBV11-1 and TRBJ1-1, with a weak D call TRBD1 (6 bases). CDR1 SGHAT and CDR2 FQDESV come from the germline V gene (reference sequence). The germline V and J ends were trimmed by 5 bases and 2 bases, with 15 bases remaining between them. The CDR3 runs 15 residues. CDR3 in DNA: TGTGCCAGCAGCGAGAACGGACAGACAAACACTGAAGCTTTCTTT. This gives the protein CASSENGQTNTEAFF. Filled out from reference TRBV11-1 and TRBJ1-1, the complete variable domain reads EAEVAQSPRYKITEKSQAVAFWCDPISGHATLYWYRQILGQGPELLVQFQDESVVDDSQLPKDRFSAERLKGVDSTLKIQPAELGDSAMYLCASSENGQTNTEAFFGQGTRLTVV.

This chain links TRBV11-2 with TRBJ2-4, with D perhaps TRBD2 (5 bases). This CDR3 is built from 14 residues. Deletions cut 0 bases from V and 9 bases from J, with 12 bases between. CDR1 and CDR2 (germline): SGHAT, FQNNGV. CDR3 nucleotide sequence: TGTGCCAGCAGCTTAGATCAACGAACTAGCATTCAGTACTTC. It is translated as CASSLDQRTSIQYF.

The V and J genes are TRBV4-3 and TRBJ1-4; 8 bases align to TRBD1. The CDR3 is made up of 16 amino acids. V gave up 3 bases and J gave up 5 bases; unmatched junction bases: 8. Germline CDR1 LGHNA, CDR2 YSLEER. For the CDR3, the DNA is TGCGCCAGCAGCCACCCGACAGGGGAGAGGAATGAAAAACTGTTTTTT. Translating it yields CASSHPTGERNEKLFF.

J is TRBJ1-1 and V is TRBV7-2; TRBD1 might be the D (5 bases). This CDR3 contains 13 residues. The V and J ends lost 4 bases and 8 bases respectively, with 14 bases between them. The V gene's germline CDR1 is SGHTA and CDR2 FQGNSA. The CDR3 bases are TGTGCCAGCAGCTACGACAGACAAATCGAAGCTTTCTTT. It codes for CASSYDRQIEAFF.

This clone was seen only a few times. The genes are TRBV15 and TRBJ2-1; perhaps TRBD1 as D (5 bases). CDR3 length: 16 residues. Germline V gene sequence: CDR1 LNHNV, CDR2 YYDKDF (reference sequence). Trimming took 5 bases from V and 5 from J, leaving 19 bases between them. The CDR3 sequence: CATSDSGHTLNNEQFF. In DNA, the CDR3 is TGTGCCACCAGCGACTCAGGACATACCCTTAACAATGAGCAGTTCTTC.